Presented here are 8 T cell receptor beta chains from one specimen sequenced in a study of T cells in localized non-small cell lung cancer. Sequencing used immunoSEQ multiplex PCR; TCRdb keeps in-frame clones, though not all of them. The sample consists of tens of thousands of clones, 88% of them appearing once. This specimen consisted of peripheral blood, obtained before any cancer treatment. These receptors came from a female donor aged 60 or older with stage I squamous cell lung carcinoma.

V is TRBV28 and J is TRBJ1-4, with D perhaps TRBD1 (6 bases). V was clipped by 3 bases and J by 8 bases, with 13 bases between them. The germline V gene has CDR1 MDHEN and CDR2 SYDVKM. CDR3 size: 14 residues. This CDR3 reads CASSFGQGMEKLFF. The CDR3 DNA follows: TGTGCCAGCAGTTTTGGTCAGGGGATGGAAAAACTGTTTTTT. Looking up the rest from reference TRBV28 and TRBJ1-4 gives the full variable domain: DVKVTQSSRYLVKRTGEKVFLECVQDMDHENMFWYRQDPGLGLRLIYFSYDVKMKEKGDIPEGYSVSREKKERFSLILESASTNQTSMYLCASSFGQGMEKLFFGSGTQLSVL.

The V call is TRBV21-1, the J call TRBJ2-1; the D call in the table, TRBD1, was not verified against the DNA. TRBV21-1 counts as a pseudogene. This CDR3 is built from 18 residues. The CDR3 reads CASSKVRPQGTWNNEQFF. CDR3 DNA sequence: TGTGCCAGCAGCAAAGTTCGTCCGCAGGGTACCTGGAACAATGAGCAGTTCTTC.

The CDR3 coding sequence is TGCGCCAGCAGCCAATCAGGTTCCGACAACGAGCAGTACTTC. Protein product: CASSQSGSDNEQYF. V is TRBV4-3 and J is TRBJ2-7; D is uncertain. Per the germline V gene, CDR1 is LGHNA and CDR2 is YSLEER. This CDR3 is built from 14 residues. Trimming pared 2 bases from V and 5 bases from J, leaving 13 bases between.

In DNA form, the CDR3 reads TGTGCCAGCAGCGCTCGGACAGGCAAGTACAATGAGCAGTTCTTC. Its translation is CASSARTGKYNEQFF. The rearrangement joins TRBV12-1 to TRBJ2-1; TRBD1 was called by the table and not checked on the DNA. TRBV12-1 is a pseudogene. The CDR3 covers 15 residues.

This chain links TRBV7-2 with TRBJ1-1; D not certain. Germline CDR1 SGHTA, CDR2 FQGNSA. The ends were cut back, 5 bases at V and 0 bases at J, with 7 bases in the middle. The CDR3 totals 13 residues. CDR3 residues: CASSPQVNTEAFF. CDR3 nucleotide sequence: TGTGCCAGCAGCCCCCAGGTGAACACTGAAGCTTTCTTT.

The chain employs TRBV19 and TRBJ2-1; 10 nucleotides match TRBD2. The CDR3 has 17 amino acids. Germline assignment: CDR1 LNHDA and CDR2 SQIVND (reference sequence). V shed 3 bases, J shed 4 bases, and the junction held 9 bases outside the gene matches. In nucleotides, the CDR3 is TGTGCCAGTAGTATGCCGACCAGGACTAGCGGTTACAATGAGCAGTTCTTC. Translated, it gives CASSMPTRTSGYNEQFF.

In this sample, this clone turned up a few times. The CDR3 DNA follows: TGCGCCAGCAGCCTAGACAGGTCGAGAACCTACGAGCAGTACTTC. Translation gives CASSLDRSRTYEQYF. The rearrangement joins TRBV4-3 to TRBJ2-7, with D possibly TRBD1 on 6 matching bases. The CDR3 is made up of 15 amino acids. V was clipped by 4 bases and J by 2 bases, with 15 bases between them. The germline gives CDR1 LGHNA, CDR2 YSLEER.

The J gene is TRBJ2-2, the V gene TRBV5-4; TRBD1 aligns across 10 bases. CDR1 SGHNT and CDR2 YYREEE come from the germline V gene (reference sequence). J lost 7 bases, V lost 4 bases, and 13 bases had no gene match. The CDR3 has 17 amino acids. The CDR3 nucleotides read TGTGCCAGCAGCCCGCAGACAGGGGGCGCTTCTGGCGGGGAGCTGTTTTTT. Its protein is CASSPQTGGASGGELFF.